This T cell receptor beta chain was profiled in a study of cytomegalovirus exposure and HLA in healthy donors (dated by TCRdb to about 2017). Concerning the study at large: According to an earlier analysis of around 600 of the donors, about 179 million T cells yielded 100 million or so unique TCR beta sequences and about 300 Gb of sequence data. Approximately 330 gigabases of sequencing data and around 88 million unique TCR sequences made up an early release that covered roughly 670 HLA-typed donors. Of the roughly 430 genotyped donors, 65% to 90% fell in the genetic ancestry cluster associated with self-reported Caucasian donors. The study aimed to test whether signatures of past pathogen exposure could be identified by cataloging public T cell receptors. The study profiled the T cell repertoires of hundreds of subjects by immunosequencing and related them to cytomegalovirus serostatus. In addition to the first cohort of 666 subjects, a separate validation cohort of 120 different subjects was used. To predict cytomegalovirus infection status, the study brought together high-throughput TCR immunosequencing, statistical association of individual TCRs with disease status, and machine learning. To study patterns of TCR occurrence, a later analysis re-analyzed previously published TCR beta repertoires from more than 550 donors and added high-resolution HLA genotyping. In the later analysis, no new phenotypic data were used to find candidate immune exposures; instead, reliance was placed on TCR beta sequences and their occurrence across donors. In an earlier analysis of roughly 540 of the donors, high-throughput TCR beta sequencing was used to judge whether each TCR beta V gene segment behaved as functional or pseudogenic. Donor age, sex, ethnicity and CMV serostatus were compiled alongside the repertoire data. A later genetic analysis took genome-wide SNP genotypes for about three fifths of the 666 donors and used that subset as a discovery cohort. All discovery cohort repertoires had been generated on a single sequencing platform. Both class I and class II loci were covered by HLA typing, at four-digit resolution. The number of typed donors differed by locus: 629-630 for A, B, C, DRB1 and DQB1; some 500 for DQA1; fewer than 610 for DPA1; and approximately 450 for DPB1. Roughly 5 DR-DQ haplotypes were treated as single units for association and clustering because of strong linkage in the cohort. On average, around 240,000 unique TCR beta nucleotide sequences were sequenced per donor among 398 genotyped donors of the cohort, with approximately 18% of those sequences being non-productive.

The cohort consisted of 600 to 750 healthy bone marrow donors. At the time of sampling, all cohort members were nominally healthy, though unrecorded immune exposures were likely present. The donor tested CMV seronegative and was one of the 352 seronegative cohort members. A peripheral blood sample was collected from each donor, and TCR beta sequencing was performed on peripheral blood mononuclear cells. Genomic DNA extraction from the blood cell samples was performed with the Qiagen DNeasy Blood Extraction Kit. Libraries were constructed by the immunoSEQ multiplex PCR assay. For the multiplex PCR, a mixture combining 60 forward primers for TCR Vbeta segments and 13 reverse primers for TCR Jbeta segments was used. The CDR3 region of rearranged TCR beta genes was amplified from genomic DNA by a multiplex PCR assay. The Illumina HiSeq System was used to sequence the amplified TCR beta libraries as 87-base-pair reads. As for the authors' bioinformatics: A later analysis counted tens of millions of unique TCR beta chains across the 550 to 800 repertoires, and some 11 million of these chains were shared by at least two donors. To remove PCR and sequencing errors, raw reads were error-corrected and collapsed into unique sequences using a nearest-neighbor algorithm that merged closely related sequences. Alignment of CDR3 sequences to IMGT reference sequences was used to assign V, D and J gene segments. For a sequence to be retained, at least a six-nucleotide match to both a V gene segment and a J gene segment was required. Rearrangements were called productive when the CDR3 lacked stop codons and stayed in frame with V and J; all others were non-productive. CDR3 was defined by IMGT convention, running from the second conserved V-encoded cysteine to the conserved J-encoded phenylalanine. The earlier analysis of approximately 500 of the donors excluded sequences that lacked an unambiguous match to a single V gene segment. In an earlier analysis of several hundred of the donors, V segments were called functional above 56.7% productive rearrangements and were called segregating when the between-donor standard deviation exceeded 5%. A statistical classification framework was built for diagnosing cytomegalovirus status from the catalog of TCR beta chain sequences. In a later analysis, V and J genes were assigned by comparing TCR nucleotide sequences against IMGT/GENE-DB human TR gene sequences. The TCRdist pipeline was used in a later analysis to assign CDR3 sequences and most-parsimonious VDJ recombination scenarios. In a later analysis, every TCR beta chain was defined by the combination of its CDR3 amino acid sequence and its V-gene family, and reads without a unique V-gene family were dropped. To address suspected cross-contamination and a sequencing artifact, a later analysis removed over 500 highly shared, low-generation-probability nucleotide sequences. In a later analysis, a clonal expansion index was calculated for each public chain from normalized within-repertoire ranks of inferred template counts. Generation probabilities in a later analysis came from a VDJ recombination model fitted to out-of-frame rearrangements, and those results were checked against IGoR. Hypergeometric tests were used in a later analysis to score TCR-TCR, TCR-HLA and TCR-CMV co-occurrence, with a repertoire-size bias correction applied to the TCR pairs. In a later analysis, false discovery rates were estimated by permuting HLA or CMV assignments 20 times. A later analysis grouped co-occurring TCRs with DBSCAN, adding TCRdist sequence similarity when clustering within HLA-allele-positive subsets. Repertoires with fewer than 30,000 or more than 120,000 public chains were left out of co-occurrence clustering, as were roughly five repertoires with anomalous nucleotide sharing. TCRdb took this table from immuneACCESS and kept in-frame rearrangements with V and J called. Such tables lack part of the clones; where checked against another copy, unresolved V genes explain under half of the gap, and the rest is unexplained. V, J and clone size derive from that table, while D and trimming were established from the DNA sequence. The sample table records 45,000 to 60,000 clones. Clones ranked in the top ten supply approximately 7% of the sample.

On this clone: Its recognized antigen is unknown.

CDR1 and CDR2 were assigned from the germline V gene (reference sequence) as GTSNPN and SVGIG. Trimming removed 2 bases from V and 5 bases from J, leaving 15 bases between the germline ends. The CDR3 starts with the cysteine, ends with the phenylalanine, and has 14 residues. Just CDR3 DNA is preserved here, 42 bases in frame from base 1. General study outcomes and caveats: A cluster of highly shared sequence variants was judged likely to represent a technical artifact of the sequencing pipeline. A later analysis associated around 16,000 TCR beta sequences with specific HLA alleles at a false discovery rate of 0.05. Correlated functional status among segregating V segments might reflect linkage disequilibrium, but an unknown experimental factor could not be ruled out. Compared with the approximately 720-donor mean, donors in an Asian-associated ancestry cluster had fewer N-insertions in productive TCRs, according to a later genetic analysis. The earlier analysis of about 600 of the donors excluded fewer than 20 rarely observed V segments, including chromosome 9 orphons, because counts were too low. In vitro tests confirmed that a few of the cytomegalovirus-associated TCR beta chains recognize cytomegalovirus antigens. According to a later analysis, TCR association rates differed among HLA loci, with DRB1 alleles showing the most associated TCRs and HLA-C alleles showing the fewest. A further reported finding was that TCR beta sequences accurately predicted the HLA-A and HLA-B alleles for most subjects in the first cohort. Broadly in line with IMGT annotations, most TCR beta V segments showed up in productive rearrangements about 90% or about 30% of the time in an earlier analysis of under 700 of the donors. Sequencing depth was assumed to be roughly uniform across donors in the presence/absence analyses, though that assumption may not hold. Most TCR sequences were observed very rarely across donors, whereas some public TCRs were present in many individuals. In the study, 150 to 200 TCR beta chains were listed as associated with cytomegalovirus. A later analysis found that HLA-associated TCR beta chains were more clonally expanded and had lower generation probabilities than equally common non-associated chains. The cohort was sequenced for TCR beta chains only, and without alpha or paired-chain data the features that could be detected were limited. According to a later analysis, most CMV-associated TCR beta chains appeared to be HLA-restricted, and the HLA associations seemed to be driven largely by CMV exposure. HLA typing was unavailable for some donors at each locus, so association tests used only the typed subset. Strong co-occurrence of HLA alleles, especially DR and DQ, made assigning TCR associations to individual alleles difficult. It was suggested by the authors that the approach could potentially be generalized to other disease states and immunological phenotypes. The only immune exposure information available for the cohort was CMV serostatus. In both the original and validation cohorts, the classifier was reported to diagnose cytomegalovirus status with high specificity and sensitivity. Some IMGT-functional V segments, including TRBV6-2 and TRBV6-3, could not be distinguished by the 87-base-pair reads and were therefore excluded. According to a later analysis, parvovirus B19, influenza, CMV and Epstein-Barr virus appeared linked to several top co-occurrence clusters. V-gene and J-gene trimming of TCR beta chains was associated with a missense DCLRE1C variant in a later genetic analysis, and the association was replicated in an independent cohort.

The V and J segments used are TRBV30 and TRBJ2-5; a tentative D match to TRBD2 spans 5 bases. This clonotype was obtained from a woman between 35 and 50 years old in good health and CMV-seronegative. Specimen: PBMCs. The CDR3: CAWSRARGRETQYF. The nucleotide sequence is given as TGTGCCTGGAGTCGGGCACGGGGAAGGGAGACCCAGTACTTC.